A single sample is the source of the 9 T cell receptor beta chains below, sequenced in a study of OX40 agonist ivuxolimab in advanced cancers. Profiled with immunoSEQ multiplex PCR; TCRdb holds only in-frame clones, not every one. This table has about 15,000 clones, roughly 77% appearing once. The sequenced sample was CD4+ or CD8+ T cells sorted from blood, obtained in a trial of the OX40 agonist ivuxolimab. The receptors here all came from an adult with an advanced solid tumor such as melanoma, head and neck, liver or kidney cancer.

Only a few counts were recorded for this clone. CDR3 nucleotides: TGTGCCAGCAGTAGCAACATAGGGGGCAACAATGAGCAGTTCTTC. Its protein product is CASSSNIGGNNEQFF. The chain is built from TRBV11-2 and TRBJ2-1; 7 nucleotides line up with TRBD1. Germline V gives CDR1 SGHAT, CDR2 FQNNGV. The junction had 10 bases not matched to a gene; V was cut back by 6 bases and J by 5 bases. The CDR3 runs 15 residues.

The genes are TRBV7-2 and TRBJ2-3; D is ambiguous. The germline V gene has CDR1 SGHTA and CDR2 FQGNSA. V dropped 4 bases and J dropped 0 bases, with 8 bases sitting between them. The CDR3 contains 14 residues. The CDR3 DNA follows: TGTGCCAGCAGCTCGGACCCTAGCACAGATACGCAGTATTTT. It is translated as CASSSDPSTDTQYF.

The chain employs TRBV27 and TRBJ2-3; D gene ambiguous. The germline V and J ends were trimmed by 5 bases and 5 bases, with 11 bases remaining between them. Germline CDR1 is MNHEY and CDR2 is SMNVEV (reference sequence). The CDR3 contains 13 residues. This chain's CDR3 is CASSTPRVDTQYF. The CDR3, as DNA: TGTGCCAGCAGTACCCCCCGGGTAGATACGCAGTATTTT.

J is TRBJ2-7 and V is TRBV5-4; D is possibly TRBD1 or TRBD2 (5 bases each). CDR1 and CDR2 from the germline V gene are SGHNT and YYREEE (reference sequence). V lost 6 bases and J 1 base, leaving 17 bases between the germline ends. CDR3 length: 15 residues. The CDR3 coding sequence is TGTGCCAGCACCCCAGACGGGGCCCTTTCCTACGAGCAGTACTTC. Residues: CASTPDGALSYEQYF. The full variable domain, its missing parts supplied by reference TRBV5-4 and TRBJ2-7, is ETGVTQSPTHLIKTRGQQVTLRCSSQSGHNTVSWYQQALGQGPQFIFQYYREEENGRGNFPPRFSGLQFPNYSSELNVNALELDDSALYLCASTPDGALSYEQYFGPGTRLTVT.

The chain links TRBV28 to TRBJ2-1; D call uncertain. Germline-derived CDR1 and CDR2 are MDHEN and SYDVKM. This CDR3 is 11 amino acids long. The V end lost 7 bases, the J end lost 4 bases, and 5 bases lay between the germline ends. The CDR3 loop is CASIDYNEQFF. The CDR3 DNA reads TGTGCCAGCATCGATTACAATGAGCAGTTCTTC. The full variable domain, rest sourced from reference TRBV28 and TRBJ2-1, is DVKVTQSSRYLVKRTGEKVFLECVQDMDHENMFWYRQDPGLGLRLIYFSYDVKMKEKGDIPEGYSVSREKKERFSLILESASTNQTSMYLCASIDYNEQFFGPGTRLTVL.

The J gene is TRBJ2-7, the V gene TRBV28; D remains ambiguous. Germline V gene sequence: CDR1 MDHEN, CDR2 SYDVKM. This CDR3 spans 16 amino acids. Deletions cut 5 bases from V and 3 bases from J, with 20 bases between. Here the CDR3 reads CASSGPSRQAYYEQYF. In DNA form, the CDR3 reads TGTGCCAGCAGTGGGCCCTCGCGGCAGGCCTACTACGAGCAGTACTTC.

V gene TRBV25-1 combines with J gene TRBJ2-7; TRBD1 matches at 8 bases. Germline lookup yields CDR1 MGHDK and CDR2 SYGVNS. The CDR3 covers 13 residues. Trimming cost V 4 bases and J 7 bases; bases outside gene matches: 6. In nucleotides, the CDR3 is TGTGCCAGCAGTGCCGACAGGGGTGGAGAGCAGTACTTC. Protein product: CASSADRGGEQYF.

The V gene is TRBV10-2, the J gene TRBJ2-5; D gene ambiguous. The J call is uncertain, as TRBJ2-7 better fits the DNA end. The CDR3 is 13 amino acids. In germline, CDR1 is WSHSY, CDR2 SAAADI. The CDR3 DNA reads TGCGCCAGCAGTGGTCCATACGCCTACGAGCAGTACTTC. Amino acids: CASSGPYAYEQYF.

The V gene is TRBV28, the J gene TRBJ1-2; D call uncertain. This CDR3 spans 14 amino acids. Germline values: CDR1 MDHEN, CDR2 SYDVKM. V gave up 10 bases and J gave up 0 bases, with 15 bases separating them. The CDR3 DNA is TGTGCCACCGCCAGCGTCGGTGCTAACTATGGCTACACCTTC. Its protein is CATASVGANYGYTF.